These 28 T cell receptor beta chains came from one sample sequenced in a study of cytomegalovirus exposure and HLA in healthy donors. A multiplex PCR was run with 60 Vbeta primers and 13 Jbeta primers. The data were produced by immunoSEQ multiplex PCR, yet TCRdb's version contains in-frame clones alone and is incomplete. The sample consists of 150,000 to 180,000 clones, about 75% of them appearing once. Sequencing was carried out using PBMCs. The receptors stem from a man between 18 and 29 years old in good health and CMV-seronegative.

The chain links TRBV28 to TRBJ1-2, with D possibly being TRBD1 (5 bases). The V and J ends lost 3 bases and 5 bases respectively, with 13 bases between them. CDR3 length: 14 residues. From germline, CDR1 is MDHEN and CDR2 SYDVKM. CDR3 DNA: TGTGCCAGCAGTTTTTTATTCGGGGGGTATGGCTACACCTTC. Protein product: CASSFLFGGYGYTF.

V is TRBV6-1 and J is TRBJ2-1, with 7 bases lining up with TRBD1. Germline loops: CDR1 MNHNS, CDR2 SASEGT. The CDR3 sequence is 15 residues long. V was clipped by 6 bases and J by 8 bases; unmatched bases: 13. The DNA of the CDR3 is TGTGCCAGCAGCGCTTCAGGGGGAAGGGCTTATGAGCAGTTCTTC. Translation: CASSASGGRAYEQFF.

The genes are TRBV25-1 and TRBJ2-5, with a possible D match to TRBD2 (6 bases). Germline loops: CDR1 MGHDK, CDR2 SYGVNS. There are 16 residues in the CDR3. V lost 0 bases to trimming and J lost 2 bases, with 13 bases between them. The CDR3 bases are TGTGCCAGCAGTGAATATATGGTTGCGGGACAAGAGACCCAGTACTTC. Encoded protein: CASSEYMVAGQETQYF.

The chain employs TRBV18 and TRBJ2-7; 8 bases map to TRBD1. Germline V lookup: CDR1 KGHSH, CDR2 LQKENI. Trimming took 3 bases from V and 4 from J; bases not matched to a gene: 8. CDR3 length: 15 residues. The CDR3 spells CASSPPPGGAYEQYF. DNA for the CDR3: TGTGCCAGCTCACCGCCCCCAGGGGGCGCATACGAGCAGTACTTC.

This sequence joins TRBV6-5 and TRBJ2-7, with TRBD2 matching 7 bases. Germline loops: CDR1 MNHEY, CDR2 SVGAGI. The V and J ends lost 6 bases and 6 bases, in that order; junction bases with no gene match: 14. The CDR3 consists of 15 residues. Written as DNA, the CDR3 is TGTGCCAGCAGCCGAGACCTAGCGGTCCTAGTCGAGCAGTACTTC. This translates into CASSRDLAVLVEQYF.

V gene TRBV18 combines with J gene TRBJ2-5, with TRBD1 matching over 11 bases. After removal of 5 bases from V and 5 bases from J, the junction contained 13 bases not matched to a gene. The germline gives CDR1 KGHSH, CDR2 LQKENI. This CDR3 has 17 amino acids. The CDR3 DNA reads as TGTGCCAGCTCAATTCAGACCGGGACAGGGGGTGTCGAGACCCAGTACTTC. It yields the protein CASSIQTGTGGVETQYF.

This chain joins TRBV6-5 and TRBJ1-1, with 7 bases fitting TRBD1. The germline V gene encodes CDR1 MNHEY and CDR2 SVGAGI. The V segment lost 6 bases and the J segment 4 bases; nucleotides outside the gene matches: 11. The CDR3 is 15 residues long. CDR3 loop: CASSLSDRLVTEAFF. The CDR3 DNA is TGTGCCAGCAGCCTATCGGACAGGTTGGTCACTGAAGCTTTCTTT.

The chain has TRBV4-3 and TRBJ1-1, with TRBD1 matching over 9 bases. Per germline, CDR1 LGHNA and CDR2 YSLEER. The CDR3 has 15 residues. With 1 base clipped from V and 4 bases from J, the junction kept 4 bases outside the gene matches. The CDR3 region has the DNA TGCGCCAGCAGCCAAGTGTCGACAGGGGGCACTGAAGCTTTCTTT. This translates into CASSQVSTGGTEAFF.

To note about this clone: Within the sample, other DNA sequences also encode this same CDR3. The CDR3 loop reads CASSLGAVQETQYF. The CDR3 nucleotides read TGTGCCAGCAGCTTAGGGGCAGTCCAAGAGACCCAGTACTTC. The rearrangement links TRBV7-8 to TRBJ2-5; D gene ambiguous. V dropped 1 base and J dropped 1 base, with 7 bases sitting between them. The CDR3 is 14 residues long. The germline CDR1 and CDR2 sequences are SGHVS and FQNEAQ.

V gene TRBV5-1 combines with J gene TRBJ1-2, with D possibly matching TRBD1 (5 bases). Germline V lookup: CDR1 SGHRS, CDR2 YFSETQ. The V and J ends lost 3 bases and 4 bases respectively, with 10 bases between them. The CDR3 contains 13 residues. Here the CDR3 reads CASSSQESYGYTF. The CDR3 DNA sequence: TGCGCCAGCAGCTCACAGGAGAGCTATGGCTACACCTTC.

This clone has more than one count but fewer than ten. Here the CDR3 reads CASSHTLRDRGSIWLGNTIYF. CDR3 coding DNA: TGCGCCAGCAGTCATACCCTCCGGGACAGGGGTTCAATATGGCTTGGAAACACCATATATTTT. The gene calls are TRBV23-1 and TRBJ1-3; TRBD1 matches at 10 bases. TRBV23-1 is marked as an open reading frame, function uncertain. The CDR3 loop spans 21 amino acids. V trimming: 3 bases; J trimming: 3 bases; junction bases outside the gene matches: 20.

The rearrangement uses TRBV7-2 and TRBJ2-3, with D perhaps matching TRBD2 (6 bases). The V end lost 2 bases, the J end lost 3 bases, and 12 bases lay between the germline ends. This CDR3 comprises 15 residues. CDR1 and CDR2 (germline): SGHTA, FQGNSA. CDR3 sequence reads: CASSLSGGWTDTQYF. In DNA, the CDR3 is TGTGCCAGCAGCTTAAGCGGAGGGTGGACAGATACGCAGTATTTT. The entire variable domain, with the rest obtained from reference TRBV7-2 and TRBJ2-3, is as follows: GAGVSQSPSNKVTEKGKDVELRCDPISGHTALYWYRQSLGQGLEFLIYFQGNSAPDKSGLPSDRFSAERTGGSVSTLTIQRTQQEDSAVYLCASSLSGGWTDTQYFGPGTRLTVL.

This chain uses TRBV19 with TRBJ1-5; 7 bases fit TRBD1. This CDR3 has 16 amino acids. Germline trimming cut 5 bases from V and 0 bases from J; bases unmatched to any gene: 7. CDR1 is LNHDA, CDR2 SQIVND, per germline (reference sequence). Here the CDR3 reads CASSGYRQGSNQPQHF. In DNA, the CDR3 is TGTGCCAGTAGTGGCTACCGACAGGGTAGCAATCAGCCCCAGCATTTT.

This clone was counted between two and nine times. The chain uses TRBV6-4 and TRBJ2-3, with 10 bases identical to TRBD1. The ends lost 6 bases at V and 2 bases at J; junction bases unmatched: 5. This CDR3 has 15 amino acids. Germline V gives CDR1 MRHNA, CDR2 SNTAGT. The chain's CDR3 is CASRPGQGPTDTQYF. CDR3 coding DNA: TGTGCCAGCAGACCGGGACAGGGGCCCACAGATACGCAGTATTTT.

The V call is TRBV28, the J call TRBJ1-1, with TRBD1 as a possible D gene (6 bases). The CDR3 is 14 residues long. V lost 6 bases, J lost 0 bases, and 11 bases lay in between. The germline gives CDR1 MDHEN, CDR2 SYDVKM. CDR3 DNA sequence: TGTGCCAGCAGCTCCTACAGGGTGAACACTGAAGCTTTCTTT. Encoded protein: CASSSYRVNTEAFF.

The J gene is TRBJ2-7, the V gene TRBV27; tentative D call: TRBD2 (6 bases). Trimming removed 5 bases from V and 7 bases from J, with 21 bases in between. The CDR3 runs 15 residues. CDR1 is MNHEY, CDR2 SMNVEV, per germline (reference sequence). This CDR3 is CASSPNLGGWGEQYF. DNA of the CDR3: TGTGCCAGCAGTCCCAATCTGGGGGGATGGGGGGAGCAGTACTTC.

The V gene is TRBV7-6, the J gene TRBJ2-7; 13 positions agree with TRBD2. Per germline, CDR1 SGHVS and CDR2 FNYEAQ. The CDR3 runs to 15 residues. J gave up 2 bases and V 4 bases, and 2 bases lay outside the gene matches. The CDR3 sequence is CASSWGLAGPYEQYF. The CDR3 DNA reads TGTGCCAGCAGCTGGGGACTAGCGGGGCCCTACGAGCAGTACTTC.

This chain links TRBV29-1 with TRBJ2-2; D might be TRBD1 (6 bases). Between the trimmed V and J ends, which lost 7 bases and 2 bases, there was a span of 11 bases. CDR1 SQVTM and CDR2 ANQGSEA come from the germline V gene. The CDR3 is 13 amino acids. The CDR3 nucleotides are TGCAGCGCCGGGACATACAACACCGGGGAGCTGTTTTTT. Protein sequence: CSAGTYNTGELFF.

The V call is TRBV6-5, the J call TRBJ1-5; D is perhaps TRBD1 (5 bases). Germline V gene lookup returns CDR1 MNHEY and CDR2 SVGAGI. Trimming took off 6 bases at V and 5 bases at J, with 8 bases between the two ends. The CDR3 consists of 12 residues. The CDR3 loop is CASSDRDQPQHF. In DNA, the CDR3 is TGTGCCAGCAGCGACAGAGATCAGCCCCAGCATTTT.

The CDR3 sequence: CASNRANTGELFF. The CDR3 region has the DNA TGTGCCAGCAACCGGGCGAACACCGGGGAGCTGTTTTTT. V gene TRBV9 combines with J gene TRBJ2-2; D is undetermined. The CDR3 totals 13 residues. Germline V gene data show CDR1 as SGDLS and CDR2 as YYNGEE. Trimming took 6 bases from V and 0 from J, leaving 6 bases between them.

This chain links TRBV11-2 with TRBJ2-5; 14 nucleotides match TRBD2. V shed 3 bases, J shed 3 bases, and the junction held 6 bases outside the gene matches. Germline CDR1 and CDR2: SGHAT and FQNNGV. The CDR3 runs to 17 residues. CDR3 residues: CASSLNTGLAGEETQYF. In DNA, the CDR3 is TGTGCCAGCAGCTTGAACACGGGACTAGCGGGAGAAGAGACCCAGTACTTC.

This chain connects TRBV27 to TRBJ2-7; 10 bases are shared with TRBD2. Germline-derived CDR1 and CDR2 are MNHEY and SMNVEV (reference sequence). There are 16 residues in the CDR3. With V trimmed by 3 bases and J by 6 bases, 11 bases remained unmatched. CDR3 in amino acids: CASSFPPSGSTGEQYF. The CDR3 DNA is TGTGCCAGCAGTTTTCCTCCTAGCGGGAGTACCGGCGAGCAGTACTTC.

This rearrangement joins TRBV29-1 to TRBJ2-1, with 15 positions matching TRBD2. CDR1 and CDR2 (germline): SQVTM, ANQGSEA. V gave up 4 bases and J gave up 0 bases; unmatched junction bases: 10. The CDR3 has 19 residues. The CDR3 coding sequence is TGCAGCGTTGGGGGCCGTGGGACTAGCGGGAGGAGCTCCTACAATGAGCAGTTCTTC. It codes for CSVGGRGTSGRSSYNEQFF.

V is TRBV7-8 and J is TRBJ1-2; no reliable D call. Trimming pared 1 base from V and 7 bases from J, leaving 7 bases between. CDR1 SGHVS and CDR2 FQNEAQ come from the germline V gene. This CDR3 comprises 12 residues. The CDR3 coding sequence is TGTGCCAGCAGCTTAGAGGCAGGTGGCTACACCTTC. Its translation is CASSLEAGGYTF.

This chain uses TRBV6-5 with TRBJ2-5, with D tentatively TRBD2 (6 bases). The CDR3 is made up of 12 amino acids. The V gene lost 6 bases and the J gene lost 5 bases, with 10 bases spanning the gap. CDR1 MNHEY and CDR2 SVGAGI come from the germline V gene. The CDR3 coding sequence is TGTGCCAGCAGGGGCGCGGGGGAGACCCAGTACTTC. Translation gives CASRGAGETQYF.

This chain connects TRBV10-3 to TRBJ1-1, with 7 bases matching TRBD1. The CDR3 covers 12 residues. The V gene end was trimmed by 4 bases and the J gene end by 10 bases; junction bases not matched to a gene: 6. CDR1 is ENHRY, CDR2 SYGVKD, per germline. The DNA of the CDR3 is TGTGCCATCAGTGCAGACAGGGTCGGAGCTTTCTTT. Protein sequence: CAISADRVGAFF.

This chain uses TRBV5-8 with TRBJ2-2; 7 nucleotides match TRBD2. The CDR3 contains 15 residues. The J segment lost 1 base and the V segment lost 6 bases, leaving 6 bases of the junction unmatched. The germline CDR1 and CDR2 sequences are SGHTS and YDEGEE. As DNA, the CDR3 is TGTGCCAGCAATAGCGGGCCCCTGAACACCGGGGAGCTGTTTTTT. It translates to CASNSGPLNTGELFF. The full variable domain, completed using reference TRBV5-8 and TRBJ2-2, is EAGVTQSPTHLIKTRGQQATLRCSPISGHTSVYWYQQALGLGLQFLLWYDEGEERNRGNFPPRFSGRQFPNYSSELNVNALELEDSALYLCASNSGPLNTGELFFGEGSRLTVL.

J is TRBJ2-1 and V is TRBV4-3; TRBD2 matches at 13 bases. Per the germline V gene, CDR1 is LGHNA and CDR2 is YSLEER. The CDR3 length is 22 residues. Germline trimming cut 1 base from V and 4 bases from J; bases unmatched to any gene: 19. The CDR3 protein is CASSQVPRPLALLAGGYNEQFF. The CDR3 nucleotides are TGCGCCAGCAGCCAAGTTCCCAGACCCCTTGCATTACTAGCGGGAGGGTACAATGAGCAGTTCTTC.